A single sample gave rise to the 11 T cell receptor beta chains below, sequenced in a study of T cells in Graves' hyperthyroidism and ophthalmopathy. Amplification targeted TCR beta CDR3 regions from RNA transcripts. An initial round of RT-PCR targeting the TCR CDR3 relied on the HTBI primer set. TCRdb redid the calling of the multiplex PCR reads with MiXCR, one entry per CDR3 protein. This sample has about 350,000 distinct CDR3 sequences, with 15% to 20% found just once. The sample was blood. The receptors shown here come from a woman aged 40 to 50 with Graves' ophthalmopathy.

This clonotype came up a few times. The chain combines TRBV12-3 or TRBV12-4 with TRBJ1-5; the match to TRBD1 covers 7 bases. Trimming took 5 bases from V and 5 from J; bases not matched to a gene: 6. The CDR3 consists of 14 residues. The CDR3 DNA reads TGTGCCAGCAGTGGCCGGGACAGATATCAGCCCCAGCATTTT. Protein product: CASSGRDRYQPQHF.

J is TRBJ2-7 and V is TRBV4-1; 7 nucleotides line up with TRBD1. The V and J ends lost 4 bases and 1 base, in that order; junction bases with no gene match: 10. This CDR3 is 16 amino acids long. In germline, CDR1 is MGHRA, CDR2 YSYEKL. CDR3: CASSLRQQGYSYEQYF. The CDR3 DNA sequence: TGCGCCAGCAGCCTCAGACAACAGGGGTATTCCTACGAGCAGTACTTC.

This clonotype was seen many times. The chain carries TRBV10-1 and TRBJ2-5, with D possibly TRBD1 on 6 matching bases. V lost 2 bases and J 2 bases, leaving 9 bases between the germline ends. CDR1 is WNHNN, CDR2 SYGVQD, per germline (reference sequence). The CDR3 loop spans 14 amino acids. DNA for the CDR3: TGCGCCAGCAGTGAGGGACAGCATCAAGAGACCCAGTACTTC. Translating gives CASSEGQHQETQYF.

Ten or more counts support this clonotype. This clone may be a read error of a much larger clone one base away. In DNA form, the CDR3 reads TGTGCCAGCAGCCCCAGCCTGGGGACTAGCGGCCAAGAGACCCAGTACTTC. Protein sequence: CASSPSLGTSGQETQYF. The gene calls are TRBV11-2 and TRBJ2-5; the match to TRBD2 covers 11 bases. The CDR3 runs to 17 residues. V lost 5 bases, J lost 1 base, and 9 bases stayed unmatched. Germline V gene lookup returns CDR1 SGHAT and CDR2 FQNNGV.

Of note for this clonotype: A much larger clone lies one base from this, so it may be a read error. The J gene is TRBJ1-3, the V gene TRBV11-2; no firm D call. The CDR3 runs to 15 residues. The germline V gene has CDR1 SGHAT and CDR2 FQNNGV. CDR3 DNA sequence: TGTGCCAGCAGCTTAGATCCGATCTCTGGAAACACCATATCTTTT. Residues: CASSLDPISGNTISF.

V usage is TRBV7-2 and J usage is TRBJ2-7, with D unclear. The CDR3 covers 14 residues. Looked up from germline, CDR1 is SGHTA and CDR2 is FQGNSA. V lost 1 base to trimming and J lost 2 bases, with 9 bases between them. CDR3 sequence reads: CASSLDLGAYEQYF. For the CDR3, the DNA is TGTGCCAGCAGCTTAGACCTGGGCGCCTACGAGCAGTACTTC.

This clonotype was detected many times. The chain has TRBV29-1 and TRBJ1-1; D unclear. Germline CDR1 is SQVTM and CDR2 is ANQGSEA. V gave up 8 bases and J gave up 0 bases, with 19 bases separating them. This CDR3 region has 15 residues. The CDR3 is CSLLTPGRVNTEAFF. DNA for the CDR3: TGCAGCTTACTGACACCAGGACGGGTGAACACTGAAGCTTTCTTT.

This rearrangement joins TRBV15 to TRBJ1-1; 11 nucleotides agree with TRBD1. Germline V gene lookup returns CDR1 LNHNV and CDR2 YYDKDF (reference sequence). The junction had 8 bases not matched to a gene; V was cut back by 1 base and J by 1 base. The CDR3 extends over 18 amino acids. The CDR3 region has the DNA TGTGCCACCAGCAGAGGCCCTGGACAGGGGGCTGGGAACACTGAAGCTTTCTTT. It codes for CATSRGPGQGAGNTEAFF.

This clonotype was detected many times. V is TRBV11-1 and J is TRBJ2-1, with TRBD1 as a possible D gene (6 bases). The CDR3 has 15 amino acids. The V gene lost 4 bases and the J gene lost 4 bases, with 14 bases spanning the gap. In germline, CDR1 is SGHAT, CDR2 FQDESV (reference sequence). CDR3 protein: CASSSGESRYNEQFF. In DNA, the CDR3 is TGTGCCAGCAGCTCAGGGGAGTCTAGGTACAATGAGCAGTTCTTC.

The chain is built from TRBV5-1 and TRBJ2-6, with D unresolved. Trimming pared 0 bases from V and 0 bases from J, leaving 7 bases between. CDR3 length equals 16 residues. Germline-derived CDR1 and CDR2 are SGHRS and YFSETQ. The chain's CDR3 is CASSLDANSGANVLTF. The CDR3 DNA reads TGCGCCAGCAGCTTGGACGCTAACTCTGGGGCCAACGTCCTGACTTTC.

Note on this clonotype: Relative to the germline gene, one junction end is altered; a read error may explain this. This chain joins TRBV25-1 and TRBJ1-2; no clear D gene. Germline V CDR1 and CDR2: MGHDK, SYGVNS. The CDR3 runs 14 residues. For the CDR3, the DNA is TGTGCCAGCAGTAGCCTACGGATCAACTATGGCTACATCTTC. It is translated as CASSSLRINYGYIF.